Given below is one T cell receptor beta chain in context. Trimming took off 2 bases at V and 4 bases at J, with 10 bases between the two ends. The CDR3 length is 14 residues. The germline CDR1 and CDR2 sequences are SGHNT and YENEEA. The data belong to a study of human T cells and chemical hapten exposure. Time point described: pre-sensitization, week 0. Treatment specified: therapeutic diphenylcyclopropenone sensitization with weekly scalp DPC. Each CDR3 protein is one row after TCRdb ran MiXCR on the RACE reads. The repertoire holds 52,000 or so distinct CDR3 sequences, 8% to 10% seen once, with around 9.6% in the top ten.

This chain uses TRBV11-3 with TRBJ2-3; D is possibly TRBD1 or TRBD2 (5 bases each). This clonotype was obtained from a man aged 35-49 years with alopecia areata. Some clones in this sample may be carry-over from other donors' samples. The sequenced sample was whole blood, obtained in connection with sensitization to the hapten diphenylcyclopropenone (DPC). For the CDR3, the DNA is TGTGCCAGCAGCTTACAGGGACGGTCAGATACGCAGTATTTT. Its protein product is CASSLQGRSDTQYF.